Listed below are T cell receptor beta chains from one sample, sequenced in a study of tumor-infiltrating lymphocytes in localized non-small cell lung cancer. The method was immunoSEQ multiplex PCR; TCRdb's version includes in-frame clones alone and lacks a portion of them. The sample has 2,500 to 3,000 clones, 52% seen once. Sequencing was done on a sample of uninvolved lung tissue not adjacent to the tumor. Receptor source: a human donor with non-small cell lung cancer. The CDR3 runs from the conserved cysteine through the conserved F or W. D genes are given only for firm matches. Where a row states a size, it is once, few, many or the class of an expanded clone; other rows omit it.

TGTGCCAGCAGCTTACCGGGACGGACTAACTATGGCTACACCTTC	CASSLPGRTNYGYTF	TRBJ1-2	TRBV7-9	.	.
TGTGCCAGCAGTACAGGGGCTAATCAGCCCCAGCATTTT	CASSTGANQPQHF	TRBJ1-5	TRBV28	.	TRBD1
TGTGCCAGCAGCCAAGTCGTCAAGAACTATGGCTACACCTTC	CASSQVVKNYGYTF	TRBJ1-2	TRBV14	few	.
TGTGCCAGCTCACCAAAGCGAAGCAATGAGCAGTTCTTC	CASSPKRSNEQFF	TRBJ2-1	TRBV18	.	.
TGTGCCAGCAGTCGTCGTCCCGGGGGAAACACCATATATTTT	CASSRRPGGNTIYF	TRBJ1-3	TRBV28	.	.
TGTGCCAGCAGCTTAGCGAGGGAAGGCTATGGCTACACCTTC	CASSLAREGYGYTF	TRBJ1-2	TRBV7-2	.	.
TGTGCCAGTAGTCGCTGGGGCCAGGTTTCACCCCTCCACTTT	CASSRWGQVSPLHF	TRBJ1-6	TRBV19	.	.
TGCGCCAGCAGCCAAGATCCCGGGGAGGTTAACTATGGCTACACCTTC	CASSQDPGEVNYGYTF	TRBJ1-2	TRBV4-3	.	.
TGTGCCAGCAGCCCCGGACTAGCGGGAGTCAACACCGGGGAGCTGTTTTTT	CASSPGLAGVNTGELFF	TRBJ2-2	TRBV7-3	large	TRBD2
TGCAGCGTCGGGCAGGGGGCGGCCAAACATCACTACGAGCAGTACTTC	CSVGQGAAKHHYEQYF	TRBJ2-7	TRBV29-1	few	TRBD1
TGTGCCAGCGGACAGGGGCCGCCTAATGAAAAACTGTTTTTT	CASGQGPPNEKLFF	TRBJ1-4	TRBV6-1	.	TRBD1
TGTGCCAGCAGTGAAGCAGACAGGGCAGGAAACACCATATATTTT	CASSEADRAGNTIYF	TRBJ1-3	TRBV2	.	TRBD1
TGTGCCAGCAGGGGGACAGGGTTTGGCTACACCTTC	CASRGTGFGYTF	TRBJ1-2	TRBV2	.	TRBD1
TGTGCCAGCAGCTTAAGGACAACCTACGAGCAGTACTTC	CASSLRTTYEQYF	TRBJ2-7	TRBV7-2	.	.
TGTGCCAGCAGCTGGACAGTGGGCCAAGAGACCCAGTACTTC	CASSWTVGQETQYF	TRBJ2-5	TRBV11-2	.	.
TGTGCCAGCAGCCAACTGACCCGGGAGATTGCTTTCTTT	CASSQLTREIAFF	TRBJ1-1	TRBV4-2	.	.
TGTGCCAGCAGCTTAAAGCCCCCTCTCTACTACGAGCAGTACTTC	CASSLKPPLYYEQYF	TRBJ2-7	TRBV7-2	.	.
TGTGCCAGCAGTACAGACACGGGGGATGAAGCTTTCTTT	CASSTDTGDEAFF	TRBJ1-1	TRBV7-9	few	.
TGTGCCAGCAGCTTACCGGCCTCCGAGCAGTACTTC	CASSLPASEQYF	TRBJ2-7	TRBV11-3	few	.
TGTGCCTGGAGTGCAGGACAGAGCCTCTATGGCTACACCTTC	CAWSAGQSLYGYTF	TRBJ1-2	TRBV30	.	.
TGTGCCAGCAGCCCAGGAAGGGCGGCGGGGGGTACCTACGAGCAGTACTTC	CASSPGRAAGGTYEQYF	TRBJ2-7	TRBV7-3	.	TRBD2
TGTGCCAGCAGTTTACCGGGGCGGGGTTCGGAGGGCTACACCTTC	CASSLPGRGSEGYTF	TRBJ1-2	TRBV28	few	.
TGTGCCTCGCAGGGGGCAAGAGAAGAGCCCCAGCATTTT	CASQGAREEPQHF	TRBJ1-5	TRBV30	.	TRBD1
TGTGCCAGCAGCCAAGAGGGAAGGACAGGGAGCGACTATGGCTACACCTTC	CASSQEGRTGSDYGYTF	TRBJ1-2	TRBV4-2	.	TRBD1
TGTGCCTGGAGTGTACATAGGGGGATGGGCAATCAGCCCCAGCATTTT	CAWSVHRGMGNQPQHF	TRBJ1-5	TRBV30	.	.
TGTGCCAGTAGTATAGCGGCAGCTGGGGCAGATACGCAGTATTTT	CASSIAAAGADTQYF	TRBJ2-3	TRBV19	few	.
TGCGCCAGCAGCCACCGGGCGGGCAGGGAAGAAAAACTGTTTTTT	CASSHRAGREEKLFF	TRBJ1-4	TRBV4-1	.	.
TGTGCCACCAGCAGAGGGGGGGCCTATGGCTACACCTTC	CATSRGGAYGYTF	TRBJ1-2	TRBV15	.	.
TGTGCCAGCGGGGGGGGAGGGTCGAGCACAGATACGCAGTATTTT	CASGGGGSSTDTQYF	TRBJ2-3	TRBV6-5	.	TRBD2
TGTGCCAGCAGCTTGGTTCAGGGGGACACCGGGGAGCTGTTTTTT	CASSLVQGDTGELFF	TRBJ2-2	TRBV5-6	.	TRBD1
TGTGCCAGCAGTTCACAGGGGGCAAGGGGCTACACCTTC	CASSSQGARGYTF	TRBJ1-2	TRBV27	.	TRBD1
TGCGCCAGCAGCCAAGGAAGGTATAAACTGTTTTTT	CASSQGRYKLFF	TRBJ1-4	TRBV4-3	.	.
TGTGCCAGTGGGGACTGGGGGCTCCAAGGCTACACCTTC	CASGDWGLQGYTF	TRBJ1-2	TRBV19	.	.
TGTGCCATCAGTGGCGGGCGGGGCACAGATACGCAGTATTTT	CAISGGRGTDTQYF	TRBJ2-3	TRBV10-3	large	.
TGTGCCAGTAGTATAGTACAGGGGCCGCAGTTCTTC	CASSIVQGPQFF	TRBJ2-1	TRBV19	.	TRBD1
TGCACCAGCAGCCAAATTAGCGGGGGGGCACAAGAGACCCAGTACTTC	CTSSQISGGAQETQYF	TRBJ2-5	TRBV1	few	.
TGTGCCAGCAGCCCCAGGGGTTCGGGCTATGGCTACACCTTC	CASSPRGSGYGYTF	TRBJ1-2	TRBV6-5	once	.
TGTGCCAGCAGCCCGGGACTAGCGGGGCCGAACACCGGGGAGCTGTTTTTT	CASSPGLAGPNTGELFF	TRBJ2-2	TRBV7-2	large	TRBD2
TGTGCCAGCATGCGGGTGGGTGGTGCCACAGATACGCAGTATTTT	CASMRVGGATDTQYF	TRBJ2-3	TRBV6-1	.	.
TGTGCCATCAGAGACATCAAGAGGACTGAAGCTTTCTTT	CAIRDIKRTEAFF	TRBJ1-1	TRBV10-3	.	.
TGCGCCAGCAGTGAGTCGACCTACGAGCAGTACTTC	CASSESTYEQYF	TRBJ2-7	TRBV10-2	.	.
TGTGCCAGCATTGGGCAGATGAACACTGAAGCTTTCTTT	CASIGQMNTEAFF	TRBJ1-1	TRBV6-6	.	.
TGTGCCAGCAGCTTGGGGGGACAGGGGATTGAAAAACTGTTTTTT	CASSLGGQGIEKLFF	TRBJ1-4	TRBV5-4	.	TRBD1
TGTGCCAGCAGTTTAAGGGGCGTGCAGTATTTT	CASSLRGVQYF	TRBJ2-3	TRBV28	.	.
TGTGCCAGCAGCCTTCGGTGGACAGGGATAGATACGCAGTATTTT	CASSLRWTGIDTQYF	TRBJ2-3	TRBV5-6	.	TRBD1
TGCGCCAGCAGCGTTGGGTTGGATCCCGATCAGCCCCAGCATTTT	CASSVGLDPDQPQHF	TRBJ1-5	TRBV5-1	.	.
TGCGCCAGCAGCCAAGAACGGGCAGATACGCAGTATTTT	CASSQERADTQYF	TRBJ2-3	TRBV4-3	few	.
TGTGCCAGCAGTTATAGCAATCAGCCCCAGCATTTT	CASSYSNQPQHF	TRBJ1-5	TRBV28	few	.